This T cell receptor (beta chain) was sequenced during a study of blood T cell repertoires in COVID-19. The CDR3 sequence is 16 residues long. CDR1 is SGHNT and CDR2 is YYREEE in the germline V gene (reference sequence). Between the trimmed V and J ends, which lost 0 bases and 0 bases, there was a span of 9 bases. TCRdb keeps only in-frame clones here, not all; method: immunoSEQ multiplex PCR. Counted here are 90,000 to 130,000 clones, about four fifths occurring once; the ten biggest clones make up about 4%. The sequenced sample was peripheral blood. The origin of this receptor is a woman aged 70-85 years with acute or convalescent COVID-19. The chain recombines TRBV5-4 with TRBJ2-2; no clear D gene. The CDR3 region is CASSLGGGTNTGELFF. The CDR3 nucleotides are TGTGCCAGCAGCTTGGGAGGTGGAACGAACACCGGGGAGCTGTTTTTT.